The sequence of this T cell receptor (beta chain) was determined in a study of T cells after yellow fever vaccination. 5'RACE template switching produced TCR cDNA carrying a universal primer site and UMIs. TCRdb re-called the 5' RACE reads with MiXCR, one entry per CDR3 protein. The sample includes 310,000 or so distinct CDR3 sequences, more than 3% of them seen just once. CDR1 and CDR2 (germline): GTSNPN, SVGIG (reference sequence). Trimming took 4 bases from V and 7 from J, leaving 14 bases between them. This CDR3 contains 13 residues. General observations from the study: The CD4 compartment and the CD8 compartment contained a small share of clonotypes in common. The booster response re-showed most primary clones: around 95% CD4, about 89% CD8.

This clonotype was found many times. Its antigen is not known. The material sequenced was PBMCs, taken on the day of the yellow fever booster vaccination. The chain carries TRBV30 and TRBJ2-1; D possibly corresponds to TRBD2 (6 bases). The receptor was derived from a man aged 18 to 35 who received the YFV17D yellow fever vaccine. CDR3 in amino acids: CAWTVWGVNEQFF. The CDR3 DNA follows: TGTGCCTGGACAGTCTGGGGGGTGAATGAGCAGTTCTTC.